Detailed here is one TCR beta chain. The antigen remains undetermined. This entry belongs to a study of T cell repertoires in cytomegalovirus infection. For the study at large: Selected CMV epitopes included recently identified HLA-C-restricted ones as well as well-studied HLA-B-restricted ones. Carrying CMV and the relevant HLA type showed in public TCR beta signatures.

The CDR3 is 13 residues long. Germline loops: CDR1 DFQATT, CDR2 SNEGSKA (reference sequence). The V end lost 0 bases, the J end lost 5 bases, and 11 bases lay between the germline ends. Study-wide results and limits: Cumulative frequency of public TCR beta families picked out carriers of CMV plus the relevant HLA. Across the ex vivo response, the dominant clonotypes were HLA-C-restricted CMV-specific TCR beta clonotypes.

TCRdb itself ran the reads through MiXCR, one entry per CDR3 protein. The data show more than 30,000 distinct CDR3 sequences, approximately 52% seen once. J is TRBJ2-7 and V is TRBV20-1; no clear D gene. The origin of this receptor is a human donor in good health (CMV status not recorded). Some clones in this sample may be carry-over from other donors' samples. The sample consisted of CD8+ T cells from cultured PBMCs, taken from culture after CMV antigen stimulation. The chain's CDR3 is CSARDLPPNEQYF. CDR3 nucleotide sequence: TGCAGTGCTAGAGATCTTCCCCCCAACGAGCAGTACTTC.